The text below deals with one T cell receptor (beta chain). Sequenced by immunoSEQ multiplex PCR; TCRdb stores in-frame clones only, minus some. The sample includes millions of clones, 85% to 95% of them seen just once. This sample was included in a study of shared clonotypes between healthy human individuals. The donors were adults (healthy and HIV-negative) with no recent acute infections or vaccinations. The CDR3 runs 18 residues. Germline trimming cut 10 bases from V and 0 bases from J; bases unmatched to any gene: 10. From germline, CDR1 is WNHNN and CDR2 SYGVQD (reference sequence). The chain links TRBV10-1 to TRBJ2-1, with 15 bases aligning to TRBD2. The TCR was taken from a man aged 18 to 35 in good health. Some clones in this sample may be carry-over from other donors' samples. What was sequenced was naive CD4+ T cells from PBMCs. Subset indicated: CD45RA+ positively selected. Written as DNA, the CDR3 is TGCGCCACCCCGGGACTAGCGGGAGGCCTGAGCTCCTACAATGAGCAGTTCTTC. Encoded protein: CATPGLAGGLSSYNEQFF.